This TCR beta chain is from a study of T-cell reconstitution after alpha-beta-depleted transplantation in children. In its sample, this clonotype was seen many times. Unique molecular identifiers were incorporated when the TCRbeta library was constructed. Using its own MiXCR run on the PCR reads, TCRdb lists one record per CDR3 protein. Of around 370,000 distinct CDR3 sequences listed, under 13% are singletons. The CDR3 has 15 amino acids. J lost 2 bases, V lost 3 bases, and 5 bases had no gene match. CDR1 is SGHAT and CDR2 is FQNNGV in the germline V gene. The genes are TRBV11-2 and TRBJ2-5; 8 positions agree with TRBD1. The sample here was PBMCs from the stem cell graft donor, taken from the stem cell graft. The sequence was collected from a human donor who donated a stem cell graft to a child with acute lymphoblastic leukemia. In DNA, the CDR3 is TGTGCCAGCAGCTTCGGACAGGGTGATCAAGAGACCCAGTACTTC. Protein sequence: CASSFGQGDQETQYF. Full variable domain (missing parts from reference TRBV11-2 and TRBJ2-5): EAGVAQSPRYKIIEKRQSVAFWCNPISGHATLYWYQQILGQGPKLLIQFQNNGVVDDSQLPKDRFSAERLKGVDSTLKIQPAKLEDSAVYLCASSFGQGDQETQYFGPGTRLLVL.